Shown below are 14 T cell receptor beta chains from a single sample sequenced in a study of metastatic and nonmetastatic thyroid tumors. TCRdb reprocessed the PCR reads using MiXCR. The data show around 30,000 clones, more than 20% seen once. The entire patient cohort was treatment-naive prior to thyroid surgery. The sequenced sample was blood. These receptors originate from a female donor with papillary thyroid cancer or a benign thyroid nodule (not recorded which). Some clones in this sample may be carry-over from other donors' samples.

Concerning this clone: The CDR3 ends on some other residue instead of the conserved phenylalanine or tryptophan, so this is likely a read error. CDR3 in amino acids: CASHLTVRGAFL. For the CDR3, the DNA is TGTGCCAGCCACTTGACGGTTCGTGGAGCTTTCCTT. The chain recombines TRBV6-1 with TRBJ1-1; no reliable D call. Trimming cost V 8 bases and J 10 bases, with 17 bases left between them. CDR1 MNHNS and CDR2 SASEGT come from the germline V gene. This CDR3 region has 12 residues.

This clone is labeled as medium-sized (0.01 to 0.1%). The genes are TRBV12-3 or TRBV12-4 and TRBJ2-1; the match to TRBD2 covers 7 bases. This CDR3 is built from 16 residues. V trimming: 3 bases; J trimming: 6 bases; junction bases outside the gene matches: 11. CDR3 in amino acids: CASSFRTGGWGNEQFF. CDR3 DNA: TGTGCCAGCAGTTTTAGAACGGGAGGTTGGGGCAATGAGCAGTTCTTC.

This clone was counted a few times. Possible read error: a much larger clone is one base away. CDR3 loop: CSVVYLAGPYEQYF. The CDR3, as DNA: TGCAGCGTTGTCTACCTAGCGGGCCCCTACGAGCAGTACTTC. This chain uses TRBV29-1 with TRBJ2-7, with TRBD2 matching over 8 bases. The CDR3 has 14 residues. The ends lost 4 bases at V and 2 bases at J; junction bases unmatched: 7. CDR1 is SQVTM and CDR2 is ANQGSEA in the germline V gene.

The CDR3, as DNA: TGTGCCAGCTCACCACCGCGACAGCTCTCTGGGGCCAACGTCCTGACTTTC. Translating it yields CASSPPRQLSGANVLTF. The V gene is TRBV18, the J gene TRBJ2-6; the D gene is possibly TRBD1 (5 bases). Trimming cost V 0 bases and J 0 bases, with 9 bases left between them. CDR1 and CDR2 (germline): KGHSH, LQKENI. CDR3 length equals 17 residues.

This clone appeared a few times. This chain links TRBV15 with TRBJ2-3, with 11 bases aligning to TRBD2. Looked up from germline, CDR1 is LNHNV and CDR2 is YYDKDF (reference sequence). The CDR3 is made up of 16 amino acids. Trimming cost V 1 base and J 5 bases; bases outside gene matches: 5. The CDR3 nucleotides read TGTGCCACCAGCAGAGCTAGCGGGAGGTTTGGAGATACGCAGTATTTT. It encodes CATSRASGRFGDTQYF.

This clone was counted at least ten times. The chain carries TRBV18 and TRBJ1-5; D is possibly TRBD1 (5 bases). This CDR3 comprises 16 residues. The V gene's germline CDR1 is KGHSH and CDR2 LQKENI. Trimming cost V 3 bases and J 2 bases, with 14 bases left between them. In DNA form, the CDR3 reads TGTGCCAGCTCACCCCAGGGAGGGTACGGCAATCAGCCCCAGCATTTT. This translates into CASSPQGGYGNQPQHF. The complete variable domain, with remaining parts taken from reference TRBV18 and TRBJ1-5, reads NAGVMQNPRHLVRRRGQEARLRCSPMKGHSHVYWYRQLPEEGLKFMVYLQKENIIDESGMPKERFSAEFPKEGPSILRIQQVVRGDSAAYFCASSPQGGYGNQPQHFGDGTRLSIL.

This clone is deemed medium-sized. This chain connects TRBV27 to TRBJ2-7; 8 positions agree with TRBD2. The CDR3 is 14 amino acids. CDR1 and CDR2 from the germline V gene are MNHEY and SMNVEV (reference sequence). J was trimmed by 7 bases and V by 6 bases; bases with no gene match: 11. CDR3 nucleotides: TGTGCCAGCAGGGACTCCGCGGGAGGATGGGAGCAGTACTTC. Translating it yields CASRDSAGGWEQYF.

This clone showed up many times. The chain carries TRBV5-1 and TRBJ1-2; D perhaps matches TRBD1 (5 bases). Looked up from germline, CDR1 is SGHRS and CDR2 is YFSETQ. The CDR3 length is 15 residues. Between the trimmed V and J ends, which lost 4 bases and 6 bases, there was a span of 19 bases. In nucleotides, the CDR3 is TGCGCCAGCAGCCCGAAAGATGACAGTATCCATGGCTACACCTTC. Translated, it gives CASSPKDDSIHGYTF.

This clone showed up many times. The chain joins TRBV11-3 to TRBJ2-4, with 10 bases matching TRBD1. Unmatched junction bases numbered 4, after V lost 9 bases and J lost 2 bases. The CDR3 runs 14 residues. The germline gives CDR1 SGHNT, CDR2 YENEEA. This CDR3 is CASRQGATKNIQYF. CDR3 sequence (DNA): TGTGCCAGTCGACAGGGGGCGACCAAAAACATTCAGTACTTC.

This clone occurred many times. This chain links TRBV20-1 with TRBJ2-5; 9 bases map to TRBD1. Germline V CDR1 and CDR2: DFQATT, SNEGSKA (reference sequence). With 5 bases clipped from V and 5 bases from J, the junction kept 6 bases outside the gene matches. This CDR3 is 13 amino acids long. The CDR3 coding sequence is TGCAGTGCTTCGGGACAGGGAATGGAGACCCAGTACTTC. Translating gives CSASGQGMETQYF.

This clone is medium-sized by share. The rearrangement joins TRBV27 to TRBJ2-7, with TRBD2 identical over 7 bases. The CDR3 loop spans 14 amino acids. Per the germline V gene, CDR1 is MNHEY and CDR2 is SMNVEV (reference sequence). Trimming removed 4 bases from V and 3 bases from J; junction bases left unmatched: 6. CDR3 DNA: TGTGCCAGCAGTTACCGCGGGAGTCTCTACGAGCAGTACTTC. Amino acids: CASSYRGSLYEQYF.

This clone was observed once. The chain links TRBV30 to TRBJ1-1, with D possibly TRBD1 on 5 matching bases. Germline loops: CDR1 GTSNPN, CDR2 SVGIG (reference sequence). The V end was cut by 7 bases, the J end by 3 bases, with 9 bases between. The CDR3 runs to 11 residues. CDR3 coding DNA: TGTGCCTTTCGGGGGTACACTGAAGCTTTCTTT. Amino acids: CAFRGYTEAFF.

This clone was counted many times. The junction differs from germline at one of its ends, possibly a read error. The same CDR3 can be traced to other DNA sequences in this sample. The chain carries TRBV30 and TRBJ1-1; no definite D call. The CDR3 runs 11 residues. Germline lookup yields CDR1 GTSNPN and CDR2 SVGIG (reference sequence). The CDR3 nucleotides read TGTGCCTGGAGTGTGAACACCGAAGCTTTCTTT. Protein sequence: CAWSVNTEAFF.

This clone was seen repeatedly, ten times or more. The chain joins TRBV27 to TRBJ2-5; 9 positions match TRBD1. Germline assignment: CDR1 MNHEY and CDR2 SMNVEV (reference sequence). This CDR3 comprises 14 residues. The V segment lost 6 bases and the J segment 5 bases; nucleotides outside the gene matches: 7. CDR3 nucleotide sequence: TGTGCCAGCAGCTACGACAGGGGGACGGAGACCCAGTACTTC. It encodes CASSYDRGTETQYF.